This T cell receptor beta chain was captured in a study of shared clonotypes between healthy human individuals. Study results and caveats: Sampling included only blood; tissue repertoires likely differ. In having few donors, the study represented limited genetic and exposure-history diversity.

Some clones are missing from TCRdb's copy, which holds only in-frame ones; the method was immunoSEQ multiplex PCR. Of about 490,000 clones in the sample, approximately 80% were seen once. Notes on this clone: Antigen unknown. A read error is likely here: a far larger clone is one base away.

V dropped 10 bases and J dropped 9; count of bases not matched to a gene: 18. The CDR3 sequence is 16 residues long. In germline, CDR1 is MDHEN, CDR2 SYDVKM. Donation came from healthy HIV-negative adults that had no recent acute infections or vaccinations. Nashville, Tennessee was home to all donors, each a Caucasian adult. Sequenced input: PBMCs. This TCR was sampled from a woman between 40 and 55 years old in good health. Some clones in this sample may be carry-over from other donors' samples. This chain links TRBV28 with TRBJ2-1; TRBD1 matches 10 bases. CDR3: CANRRTGGYSSAEQFF. CDR3 DNA sequence: TGTGCCAACAGGCGGACAGGGGGTTATTCGTCGGCTGAGCAGTTCTTC.